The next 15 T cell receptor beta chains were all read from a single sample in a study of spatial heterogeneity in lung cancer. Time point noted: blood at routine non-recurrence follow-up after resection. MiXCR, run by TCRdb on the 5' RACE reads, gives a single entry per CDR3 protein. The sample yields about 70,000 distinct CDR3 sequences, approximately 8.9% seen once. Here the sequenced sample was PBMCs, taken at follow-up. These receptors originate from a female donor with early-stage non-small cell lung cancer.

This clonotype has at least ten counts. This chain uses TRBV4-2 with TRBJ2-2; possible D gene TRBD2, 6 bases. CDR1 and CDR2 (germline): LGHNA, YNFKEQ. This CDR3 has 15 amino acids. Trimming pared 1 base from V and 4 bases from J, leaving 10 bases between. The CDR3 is CASSQAQRVTGELFF. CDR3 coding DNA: TGTGCCAGCAGCCAAGCTCAGCGGGTCACCGGGGAGCTGTTTTTT.

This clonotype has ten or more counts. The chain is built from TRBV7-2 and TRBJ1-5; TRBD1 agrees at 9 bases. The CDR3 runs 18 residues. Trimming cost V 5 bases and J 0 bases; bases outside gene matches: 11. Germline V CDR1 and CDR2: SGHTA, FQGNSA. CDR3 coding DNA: TGTGCCAGCAGCCAATCTGCCGGGACAGGGATTAGCAATCAGCCCCAGCATTTT. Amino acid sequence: CASSQSAGTGISNQPQHF.

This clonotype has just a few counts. For the CDR3, the DNA is TGTGCCAGCAGGGACCGGGACAGAGATGAAAAACTGTTTTTT. Protein: CASRDRDRDEKLFF. The chain carries TRBV2 and TRBJ1-4; 7 bases match TRBD1. The V segment lost 6 bases and the J segment 6 bases; nucleotides outside the gene matches: 7. Germline V gene lookup returns CDR1 SNHLY and CDR2 FYNNEI. The CDR3 runs 14 residues.

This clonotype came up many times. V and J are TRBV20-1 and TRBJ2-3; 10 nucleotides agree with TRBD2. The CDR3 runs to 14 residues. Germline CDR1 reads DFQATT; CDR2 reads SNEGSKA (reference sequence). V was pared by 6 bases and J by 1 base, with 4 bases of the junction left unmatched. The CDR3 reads CSAVAGGRTDTQYF. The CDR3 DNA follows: TGCAGTGCCGTAGCGGGAGGCCGCACAGATACGCAGTATTTT.

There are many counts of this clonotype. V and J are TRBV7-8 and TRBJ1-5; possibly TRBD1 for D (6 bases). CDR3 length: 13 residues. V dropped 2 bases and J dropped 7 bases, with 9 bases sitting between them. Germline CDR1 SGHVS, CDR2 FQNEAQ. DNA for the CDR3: TGTGCCAGCAGCTTAAGGGGGGAACAGCCCCAGCATTTT. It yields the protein CASSLRGEQPQHF.

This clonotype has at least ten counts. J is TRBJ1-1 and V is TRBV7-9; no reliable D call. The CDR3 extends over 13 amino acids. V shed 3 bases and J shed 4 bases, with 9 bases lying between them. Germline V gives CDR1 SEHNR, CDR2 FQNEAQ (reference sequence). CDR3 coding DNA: TGTGCCAGCAGCTTGACGGTTTCCACTGAAGCTTTCTTT. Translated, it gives CASSLTVSTEAFF.

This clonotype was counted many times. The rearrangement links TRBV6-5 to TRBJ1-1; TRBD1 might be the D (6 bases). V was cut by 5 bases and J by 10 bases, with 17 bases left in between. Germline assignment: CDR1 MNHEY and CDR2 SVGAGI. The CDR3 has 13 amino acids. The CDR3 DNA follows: TGTGCCAGCAGTGAAGGGACATACTGGGGAGCTTTCTTT. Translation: CASSEGTYWGAFF.

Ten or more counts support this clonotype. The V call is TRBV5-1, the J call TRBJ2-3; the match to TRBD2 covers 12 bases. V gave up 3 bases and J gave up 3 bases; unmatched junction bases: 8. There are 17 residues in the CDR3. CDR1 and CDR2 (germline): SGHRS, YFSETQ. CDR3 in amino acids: CASSSGLAGTRTDTQYF. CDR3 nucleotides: TGCGCCAGCAGCTCCGGACTAGCGGGAACGAGGACAGATACGCAGTATTTT. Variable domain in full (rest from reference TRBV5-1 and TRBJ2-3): KAGVTQTPRYLIKTRGQQVTLSCSPISGHRSVSWYQQTPGQGLQFLFEYFSETQRNKGNFPGRFSGRQFSNSRSEMNVSTLELGDSALYLCASSSGLAGTRTDTQYFGPGTRLTVL.

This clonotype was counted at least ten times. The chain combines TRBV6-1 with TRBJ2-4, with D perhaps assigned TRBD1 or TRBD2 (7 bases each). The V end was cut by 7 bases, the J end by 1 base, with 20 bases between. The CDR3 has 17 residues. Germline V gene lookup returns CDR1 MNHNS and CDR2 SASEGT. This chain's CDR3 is CASTQGGFSTAKNIQYF. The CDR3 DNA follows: TGTGCCAGCACCCAGGGGGGGTTTTCGACGGCCAAAAACATTCAGTACTTC.

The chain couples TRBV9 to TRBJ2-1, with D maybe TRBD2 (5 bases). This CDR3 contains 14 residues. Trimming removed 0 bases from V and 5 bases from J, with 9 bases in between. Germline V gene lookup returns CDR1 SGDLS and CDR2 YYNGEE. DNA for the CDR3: TGTGCCAGCAGCGTAGCAGCGGAAGACAATGAGCAGTTCTTC. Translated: CASSVAAEDNEQFF.

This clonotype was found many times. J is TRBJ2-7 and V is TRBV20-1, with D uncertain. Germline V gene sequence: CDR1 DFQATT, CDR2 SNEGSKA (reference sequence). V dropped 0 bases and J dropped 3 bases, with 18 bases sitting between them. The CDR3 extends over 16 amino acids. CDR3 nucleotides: TGCAGTGCTAGAGATTCGGCAGGCCGTCGACTCTACGAGCAGTACTTC. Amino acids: CSARDSAGRRLYEQYF.

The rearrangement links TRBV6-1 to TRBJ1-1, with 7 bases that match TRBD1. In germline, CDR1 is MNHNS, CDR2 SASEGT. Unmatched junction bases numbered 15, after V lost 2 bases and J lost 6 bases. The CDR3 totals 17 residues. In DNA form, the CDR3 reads TGTGCCAGCAGTGAACACTTTTACGGAGGGGGCAGGGCTGAAGCTTTCTTT. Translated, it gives CASSEHFYGGGRAEAFF.

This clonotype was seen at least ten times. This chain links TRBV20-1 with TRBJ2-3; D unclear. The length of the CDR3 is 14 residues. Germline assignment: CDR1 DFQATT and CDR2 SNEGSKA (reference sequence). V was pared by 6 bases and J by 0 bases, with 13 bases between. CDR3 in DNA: TGCAGTGCGCGGCCAGGATATAGCACAGATACGCAGTATTTT. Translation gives CSARPGYSTDTQYF.

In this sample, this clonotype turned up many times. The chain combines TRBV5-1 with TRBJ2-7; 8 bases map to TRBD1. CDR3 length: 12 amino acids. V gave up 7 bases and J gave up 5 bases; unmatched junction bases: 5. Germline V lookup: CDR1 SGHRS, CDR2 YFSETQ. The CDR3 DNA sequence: TGCGCCAGCGGGGACAGGCGGAACGAGCAGTACTTC. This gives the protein CASGDRRNEQYF.

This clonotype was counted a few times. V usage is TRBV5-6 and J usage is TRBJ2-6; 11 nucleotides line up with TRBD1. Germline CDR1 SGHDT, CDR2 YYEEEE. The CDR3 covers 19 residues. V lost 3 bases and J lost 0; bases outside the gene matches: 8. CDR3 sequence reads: CASSSGQGAPSSGANVLTF. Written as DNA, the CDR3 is TGTGCCAGCAGCTCCGGACAGGGGGCCCCCAGCTCTGGGGCCAACGTCCTGACTTTC.